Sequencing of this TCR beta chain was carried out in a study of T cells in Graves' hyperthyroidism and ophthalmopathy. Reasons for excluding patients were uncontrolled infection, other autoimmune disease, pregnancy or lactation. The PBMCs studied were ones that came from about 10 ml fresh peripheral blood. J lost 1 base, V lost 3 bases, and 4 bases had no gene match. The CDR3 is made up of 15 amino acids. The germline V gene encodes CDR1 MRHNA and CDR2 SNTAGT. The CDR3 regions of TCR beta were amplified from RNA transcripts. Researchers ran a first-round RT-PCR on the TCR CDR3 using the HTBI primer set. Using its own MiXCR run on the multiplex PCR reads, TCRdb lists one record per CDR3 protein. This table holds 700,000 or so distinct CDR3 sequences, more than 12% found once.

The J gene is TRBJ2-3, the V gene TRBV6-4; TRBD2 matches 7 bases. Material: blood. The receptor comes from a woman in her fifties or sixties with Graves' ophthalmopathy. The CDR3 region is CASSEVTSGTDTQYF. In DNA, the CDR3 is TGTGCCAGCAGTGAGGTAACTAGCGGCACAGATACGCAGTATTTT.